This T cell receptor (beta chain) comes out of a study of cytomegalovirus exposure and HLA in healthy donors. Study results and limitations: What was likely a sequencing artifact was a cluster of highly shared sequence variants. In a later analysis, compared with equally common non-associated chains, HLA-associated beta chains were more expanded. There were some public TCRs occurring in many donors, but most TCR sequences were rare.

Vbeta (60) and Jbeta (13) primers were used in the PCR. The method was immunoSEQ multiplex PCR; TCRdb's version includes in-frame clones alone and lacks a portion of them. The table has approximately 99,000 clones, 70% to 80% seen once. The CDR3 runs 14 residues. Trimming cost V 2 bases and J 6 bases, with 11 bases left between them. Germline CDR1 reads MGHRA; CDR2 reads YSYEKL. On this clone: Antigen specificity is unknown.

Sequenced: PBMCs. The source of this sequence is a male donor in good health and CMV-seropositive. The chain joins TRBV4-1 to TRBJ2-1; tentatively, D is TRBD1 (7 bases). The DNA for the CDR3 is TGCGCCAGCAGCCAACGGCAGGGGGGCAATGAGCAGTTCTTC. Its protein product is CASSQRQGGNEQFF.